This is a list of T cell receptor beta chains from one sample in a study of CD8+ T cells in alopecia areata. Repertoires were generated with immunoSEQ multiplex PCR, while TCRdb's copy carries only in-frame clones and drops some. This table has roughly 230,000 clones, roughly two fifths appearing once. The source was CD4+ T cells sorted from blood, collected at roughly week 38, from a patient treated with tofacitinib. The receptors derive from a human donor with alopecia areata. The CDR3 runs from the conserved cysteine through the conserved F or W. A D gene is named only where the DNA matches it firmly. Not all rows give a size; the values are once, few, many and, for expanded clones, a class.

-	-	TRBV7-8	TRBJ2-1	CASSLEVTDHEQFF	TGTGCCAGCAGCTTAGAAGTTACAGACCATGAGCAGTTCTTC
few	TRBD1	TRBV7-2	TRBJ2-6	CASSLDRGRANVLTF	TGTGCCAGCAGCCTCGACAGGGGTCGGGCCAACGTCCTGACTTTC
-	TRBD1	TRBV29-1	TRBJ2-7	CSVEGTGTYEQYF	TGCAGCGTTGAAGGGACAGGGACCTACGAGCAGTACTTC
-	-	TRBV9	TRBJ2-2	CASSVDGALTGELFF	TGTGCCAGCAGCGTAGACGGGGCCCTCACCGGGGAGCTGTTTTTT
once	-	TRBV5-4	TRBJ2-1	CASTNTARGASSYNEQFF	TGTGCCAGCACGAACACAGCCCGTGGGGCGAGCTCCTACAATGAGCAGTTCTTC
-	-	TRBV30	TRBJ2-1	CAWSFPGAHLSNEQFF	TGTGCCTGGAGTTTTCCGGGCGCCCATCTATCCAATGAGCAGTTCTTC
-	TRBD1	TRBV28	TRBJ1-2	CASSSRDSAFFYGYTF	TGTGCCAGCAGTTCCCGGGACAGTGCATTCTTCTATGGCTACACCTTC
-	-	TRBV29-1	TRBJ2-7	CSVARDNAYEQYF	TGCAGCGTAGCGAGGGACAATGCCTACGAGCAGTACTTC
-	-	TRBV9	TRBJ2-2	CASSVVGGAGELFF	TGTGCCAGCAGCGTAGTCGGCGGGGCCGGGGAGCTGTTTTTT
-	-	TRBV6-5	TRBJ2-4	CASSYSRGHIQYF	TGTGCCAGCAGTTACTCCAGGGGCCACATTCAGTACTTC
-	-	TRBV5-1	TRBJ2-3	CASSLPIRGTSTDTQYF	TGCGCCAGCAGCTTGCCCATAAGGGGGACTAGCACAGATACGCAGTATTTT
few	TRBD1	TRBV9	TRBJ2-2	CASSPRDRGQSGELFF	TGTGCCAGCAGCCCACGGGACAGGGGTCAGAGCGGGGAGCTGTTTTTT
-	TRBD1	TRBV7-2	TRBJ2-5	CASSLTAPGQAYQETQYF	TGTGCCAGCAGCTTAACAGCCCCGGGACAGGCGTACCAAGAGACCCAGTACTTC
few	-	TRBV9	TRBJ2-4	CASSATQVGGQYF	TGTGCCAGCAGCGCCACCCAGGTTGGGGGTCAGTACTTC
-	-	TRBV29-1	TRBJ2-2	CSVFLDSNGELFF	TGCAGCGTTTTTCTTGACAGTAACGGGGAGCTGTTTTTT
-	-	TRBV6-5	TRBJ2-7	CASSYGHSSEQYF	TGTGCCAGCAGTTACGGACATAGTTCCGAGCAGTACTTC
-	-	TRBV14	TRBJ2-3	CASSQDGAVSTDTQYF	TGTGCCAGCAGCCAAGACGGGGCGGTTTCCACAGATACGCAGTATTTT